The 21 T cell receptor beta chains listed next were all sequenced from one sample in a study of T-cell reconstitution after alpha-beta-depleted transplantation in children (dated by TCRdb to about 2016). The library was obtained by PCR. The instrument given in TCRdb is Illumina HiSeq 2500. Molecular barcoding was employed in the preparation of TCR libraries, with unique molecular identifiers being used to normalize TCRbeta repertoire quantification. TCRdb reprocessed the public reads (quality trimming at Q25 with fastp, clone calling with MiXCR) and kept in-frame beta chains. Each CDR3 protein gets just one entry, which takes the most common genes and DNA from the rows behind it. The sample table lists 90,000 to 130,000 distinct CDR3 sequences, 5.5% to 6.5% of them with a count of one. Together, the top ten hold roughly 20% of the sample. Per the publication, the treatment or condition label means: allogeneic hematopoietic cell transplantation with graft depleted of TCRalphabeta T cells and CD19 B cells.

Source: PBMCs, mostly from graft donor cells, taken 360 days after TCRalphabeta/CD19-depleted stem cell transplant. The receptor source for this set is a male patient aged 2-15 years who had a stem cell transplant for acute lymphoblastic leukemia, so the T cells may come from the graft donor.

This clonotype was seen at least ten times. This chain joins TRBV4-2 and TRBJ2-2; 11 bases are a match to TRBD2. This CDR3 region has 19 residues. The V gene's germline CDR1 is LGHNA and CDR2 YNFKEQ. With V trimmed by 2 bases and J by 1 base, 9 bases remained unmatched. This CDR3 is CASSQWPGGTSGNTGELFF. The DNA for the CDR3 is TGTGCCAGCAGCCAATGGCCGGGGGGGACTAGCGGGAACACCGGGGAGCTGTTTTTT.

This clonotype appeared many times. The chain joins TRBV6-5 to TRBJ1-4, with a possible D match to TRBD1 (6 bases). The CDR3 covers 13 residues. Deletions cut 2 bases from V and 10 bases from J, with 11 bases between. Germline loops: CDR1 MNHEY, CDR2 SVGAGI. The CDR3 sequence is CASSYDGGAKLFF. The CDR3 DNA reads as TGTGCCAGCAGTTACGACGGGGGGGCAAAACTGTTTTTT.

The V call is TRBV11-2, the J call TRBJ1-1; the D is unclear. V was clipped by 0 bases and J by 1 base, with 9 bases between them. The CDR3 runs 15 residues. The germline gives CDR1 SGHAT, CDR2 FQNNGV. The CDR3 bases are TGTGCCAGCAGCTTAGATCTAGGCGGGAACACTGAAGCTTTCTTT. It codes for CASSLDLGGNTEAFF.

This clonotype was counted ten times or more. DNA of the CDR3: TGTGCCAGCAGGTCCGGGACTACGTACGAGCAGTACTTC. Translating gives CASRSGTTYEQYF. J is TRBJ2-7 and V is TRBV12-3 or TRBV12-4; 7 bases match TRBD2. V was pared by 6 bases and J by 4 bases, with 6 bases of the junction left unmatched. The CDR3 spans 13 residues.

V usage is TRBV28 and J usage is TRBJ2-7; D is ambiguous. CDR1 MDHEN and CDR2 SYDVKM come from the germline V gene. The CDR3 covers 16 residues. V lost 3 bases, J lost 2 bases, and 17 bases lay in between. The CDR3 spells CASSLPLGFSPYEQYF. DNA for the CDR3: TGTGCCAGCAGTTTGCCCCTCGGCTTTAGCCCCTACGAGCAGTACTTC.

This clonotype was detected many times. The chain employs TRBV7-9 and TRBJ2-7, with TRBD2 matching over 7 bases. Germline trimming cut 5 bases from V and 3 bases from J; bases unmatched to any gene: 13. The germline gives CDR1 SEHNR, CDR2 FQNEAQ (reference sequence). CDR3 length equals 16 residues. The CDR3 is CASSNSGTTRLYEQYF. The CDR3 DNA reads as TGTGCCAGCAGCAATTCCGGGACTACCCGGCTCTACGAGCAGTACTTC. The entire variable domain, with the rest obtained from reference TRBV7-9 and TRBJ2-7, is as follows: DTGVSQNPRHKITKRGQNVTFRCDPISEHNRLYWYRQTLGQGPEFLTYFQNEAQLEKSRLLSDRFSAERPKGSFSTLEIQRTEQGDSAMYLCASSNSGTTRLYEQYFGPGTRLTVT.

The chain's CDR3 is CASSYSGGGAGEQYF. The CDR3 DNA sequence: TGCGCCAGCAGCTATTCCGGCGGGGGGGCGGGCGAGCAGTACTTC. The V gene is TRBV5-1, the J gene TRBJ2-7, with 9 bases aligning to TRBD2. Germline CDR1 SGHRS, CDR2 YFSETQ. The CDR3 is 15 residues long. J was trimmed by 6 bases and V by 3 bases; bases with no gene match: 10.

Ten or more counts support this clonotype. V gene TRBV20-1 combines with J gene TRBJ2-2; a weak D match, TRBD1 (5 bases). This CDR3 spans 16 amino acids. Per germline, CDR1 DFQATT and CDR2 SNEGSKA (reference sequence). The ends were cut back, 0 bases at V and 4 bases at J, with 15 bases in the middle. DNA of the CDR3: TGCAGTGCTAGAGAGACAGCCTTGACCAGCACCGGGGAGCTGTTTTTT. This codes for CSARETALTSTGELFF.

The sample holds many counts of this clonotype. The chain uses TRBV5-1 and TRBJ2-2; D gene uncertain. Trimming stripped 4 bases from V and 4 bases from J, with 8 bases between. The germline V gene has CDR1 SGHRS and CDR2 YFSETQ. The CDR3 sequence is 13 residues long. The CDR3 reads CASSPTGTGELFF. CDR3 in DNA: TGCGCCAGCAGCCCGACGGGCACCGGGGAGCTGTTTTTT.

The sample holds a few counts of this clonotype. CDR3 bases: TGTGCCAGCAGCTTAGTTCCAGATGATGGCTACACCTTC. Amino acids: CASSLVPDDGYTF. The chain carries TRBV7-9 and TRBJ1-2, with D unresolved. V lost 1 base, J lost 6 bases, and 9 bases lay in between. Per germline, CDR1 SEHNR and CDR2 FQNEAQ (reference sequence). The CDR3 has 13 amino acids.

The sample holds many counts of this clonotype. The rearrangement joins TRBV7-8 to TRBJ2-7; possibly TRBD2 for D (6 bases). The V end lost 3 bases, the J end lost 3 bases, and 12 bases lay between the germline ends. This CDR3 region has 14 residues. Germline V gene data show CDR1 as SGHVS and CDR2 as FQNEAQ. CDR3 sequence: CASSFRGFGYEQYF. The DNA of the CDR3 is TGTGCCAGCAGCTTTCGGGGGTTCGGCTACGAGCAGTACTTC. Full variable domain (outside the CDR3, taken from reference TRBV7-8 and TRBJ2-7): GAGVSQSPRYKVAKRGQDVALRCDPISGHVSLFWYQQALGQGPEFLTYFQNEAQLDKSGLPSDRFFAERPEGSVSTLKIQRTQQEDSAVYLCASSFRGFGYEQYFGPGTRLTVT.

This clonotype was counted ten times or more. This rearrangement joins TRBV4-3 to TRBJ2-7; D uncertain. The CDR3 runs 14 residues. Germline V lookup: CDR1 LGHNA, CDR2 YSLEER. V lost 0 bases to trimming and J lost 3 bases, with 9 bases between them. The CDR3 DNA reads as TGCGCCAGCAGCCAAGATGGAACAGACTACGAGCAGTACTTC. Protein sequence: CASSQDGTDYEQYF.

In its sample, this clonotype was seen many times. The chain is built from TRBV11-2 and TRBJ2-1, with a possible D match to TRBD2 (6 bases). Trimming removed 5 bases from V and 5 bases from J, with 16 bases in between. CDR1 is SGHAT, CDR2 FQNNGV, per germline. This CDR3 has 15 residues. The CDR3, as DNA: TGTGCCAGCAGCCCCCTGGGGCGGGGTAACAATGAGCAGTTCTTC. Its protein product is CASSPLGRGNNEQFF.

This sequence joins TRBV4-3 and TRBJ2-5; D is unclear. The CDR3 sequence is 14 residues long. Germline V CDR1 and CDR2: LGHNA, YSLEER. The V end lost 0 bases, the J end lost 5 bases, and 10 bases lay between the germline ends. CDR3 amino acids: CASSQDVGRETQYF. The DNA of the CDR3 is TGCGCCAGCAGCCAAGATGTCGGTCGGGAGACCCAGTACTTC.

This clonotype has ten or more counts. The V gene is TRBV5-4, the J gene TRBJ1-4; D remains ambiguous. From germline, CDR1 is SGHNT and CDR2 YYREEE (reference sequence). This CDR3 region has 8 residues. V gave up 4 bases and J gave up 13 bases, with 2 bases separating them. CDR3 in amino acids: CASSGLFF. The CDR3 DNA reads TGTGCCAGCAGCGGACTGTTTTTT.

In its sample, this clonotype was seen many times. V and J are TRBV6-1 and TRBJ2-5; D uncertain. Germline CDR1 MNHNS, CDR2 SASEGT. The CDR3 covers 14 residues. V lost 6 bases, J lost 2 bases, and 13 bases lay in between. The CDR3 here is CASSLGPSQETQYF. CDR3 nucleotides: TGTGCCAGCAGCCTAGGGCCCTCTCAAGAGACCCAGTACTTC.

To note about this clonotype: One base away lies a much larger clone, so this may be a sequencing read error. The chain employs TRBV5-6 and TRBJ2-3; no clear D gene. The length of the CDR3 is 13 residues. Germline loops: CDR1 SGHDT, CDR2 YYEEEE. The CDR3, as DNA: TGTGCCAGCAGCTTGGTAGAGGCAGATACGCACTATTTT. Its translation is CASSLVEADTHYF.

This clonotype has ten or more counts. The chain has TRBV5-1 and TRBJ2-7; perhaps TRBD2 as D (7 bases). The CDR3 contains 13 residues. Germline V gene sequence: CDR1 SGHRS, CDR2 YFSETQ. Trimming pared 6 bases from V and 2 bases from J, leaving 12 bases between. The CDR3 loop is CASTGGLTYEQYF. The CDR3 region has the DNA TGCGCCAGCACCGGGGGGCTTACCTACGAGCAGTACTTC.

There are many counts of this clonotype. The chain has TRBV6-1 and TRBJ2-3; weak D call: TRBD1 (6 bases). Germline-derived CDR1 and CDR2 are MNHNS and SASEGT. The CDR3 consists of 11 residues. V lost 2 bases, J lost 11 bases, and 8 bases lay in between. CDR3 nucleotide sequence: TGTGCCAGCAGTGAACCCAGGGGGCAGTATTTT. Its protein is CASSEPRGQYF.

Ten or more counts support this clonotype. The chain combines TRBV27 with TRBJ1-4, with TRBD1 as a possible D gene (6 bases). CDR1 and CDR2 from the germline V gene are MNHEY and SMNVEV (reference sequence). V was shortened by 4 bases and J by 8 bases, with 17 bases between the two germline ends. The CDR3 consists of 15 residues. In DNA, the CDR3 is TGTGCCAGCAGTTCTTTGACAGGAAAGATGGAAAAACTGTTTTTT. Encoded protein: CASSSLTGKMEKLFF.

This clonotype was detected many times. This chain uses TRBV20-1 with TRBJ1-3; D is unresolved. Per the germline V gene, CDR1 is DFQATT and CDR2 is SNEGSKA (reference sequence). Trimming cost V 0 bases and J 4 bases, with 1 base left between them. The CDR3 has 11 amino acids. The CDR3 region is CSAREGNTIYF. The CDR3 DNA is TGCAGTGCTAGAGAAGGAAACACCATATATTTT.